This T cell receptor beta chain was observed in a study of identical twins. Findings of the study overall: Clonotypes of the beta chain that were abundant in cord blood carried fewer insertions (memory repertoires showed none).

TCRdb re-called the 5' RACE reads through MiXCR, storing one row per CDR3 protein. The table lists just over 500,000 distinct CDR3 sequences, around 20% of them singletons. This clonotype was counted between two and nine times. Antigen unknown. The same data also went into a second study, on T cells expressing NK-cell markers. That study reports: Where a few donors were concerned, these clonotypes also led the CD3+CD56-NKG2C+ fraction.

The receptor was derived from a woman between 18 and 30 years old in good health. The sequencing sample was made of CD4+ T cells sorted from blood.

CDR3 DNA sequence: TGCAGTGCTGGCCGGGACAGGGCCTACGAGCAGTACTTC. This sequence encodes CSAGRDRAYEQYF. The chain employs TRBV20-1 and TRBJ2-7; TRBD1 matches 9 bases. The CDR3 extends over 13 amino acids. Losses at the gene ends were 5 bases for V and 2 bases for J; bases not matched to a gene: 4. Germline assignment: CDR1 DFQATT and CDR2 SNEGSKA (reference sequence).